This T cell receptor beta chain was obtained from a study of regulatory T cells in long-lasting Graves disease. As for time point: newly diagnosed GD, antithyroid drugs for less than 3 months. The TCR library was prepared using RNA isolated from PBMCs. The authors built TCR beta libraries using iRepertoire HTBI primers and Arm-PCR of CDR3 regions. TCRdb called the multiplex PCR reads again in MiXCR, with one record for every CDR3 protein. The data contain roughly 400,000 distinct CDR3 sequences, 14% to 15% of them singletons. There are a few counts of this clonotype. The same data also went into a second study, on T cells in Graves' hyperthyroidism and ophthalmopathy.

The sequenced sample was peripheral blood mononuclear cells (PBMCs), obtained at new diagnosis, from a patient treated with antithyroid drugs. The sequence was obtained from a woman aged 40 to 55 with Graves disease.

CDR3: CASSVGGRPDNEQFF. CDR3 DNA: TGTGCCAGCAGCGTAGGCGGGAGACCCGACAATGAGCAGTTCTTC. The chain recombines TRBV9 with TRBJ2-1, with TRBD2 identical over 7 bases. The V and J ends lost 0 bases and 5 bases, in that order; junction bases with no gene match: 5. Germline values: CDR1 SGDLS, CDR2 YYNGEE. CDR3 length: 15 amino acids.